This T cell receptor beta chain was recovered during a study of shared clonotypes between healthy human individuals. Turning to the study itself: The cohort had a couple of women and a few men, ages 18 to 49. Study-wide findings and caveats: Non-shared clonotypes displayed generation probabilities falling below those of clonotypes present in all four donors.

Every donor was a Caucasian adult from Nashville, Tennessee. TCRdb keeps only in-frame clones here, not all; method: immunoSEQ multiplex PCR. The table lists about 2.3 million clones, 85% to 95% of them singletons, with about 0.36% in the top ten. The table lists this clone with a few counts. Its matching antigen is unknown. The CDR3 is made up of 11 amino acids. Trimming left V 0 bases short and J 6 bases short, with 5 bases between. Per the germline V gene, CDR1 is GTSNPN and CDR2 is SVGIG (reference sequence). Sample: naive CD4+ T cells from PBMCs. Subset of the sample: CD45RA+ positively selected. The receptor was derived from a man in his late teens or twenties in good health. Some clones in this sample may be carry-over from other donors' samples. V usage is TRBV30 and J usage is TRBJ1-1; D unclear. CDR3 DNA sequence: TGTGCCTGGAGTGTATGCCCTGAAGCTTTCTTT. Its translation is CAWSVCPEAFF.